Shown below are 24 T cell receptor beta chains from a single sample sequenced in a study of T cell responses to AZD1222 COVID-19 vaccine (dated by TCRdb to the early 2020s). The library relied on the immunoSEQ multiplex PCR assay. The immuneACCESS repertoire file appears here via TCRdb, limited to in-frame rearrangements. These files lack a portion of the clones; in checked studies, under half of the deficit traces to unresolved V genes, and the cause of the others is not known. The sample has 150,000 or so clones on record, 94% of them singletons. The leading ten clones occupy approximately 0.58% of the sample. The sample's time point label is to be understood as: baseline before first vaccination. Sample: peripheral blood, taken on day 0 of AZD1222 vaccination. Every receptor here comes from an adult in good health.

CDR3 in amino acids: CASHRGGTNEKLFF. CDR3 DNA: TGTGCCAGCCACCGGGGGGGCACTAATGAAAAACTGTTTTTT. The genes are TRBV5-4 and TRBJ1-4; D might be TRBD1 (6 bases). The CDR3 is 14 residues long. Per the germline V gene, CDR1 is SGHNT and CDR2 is YYREEE (reference sequence). Trimming cost V 7 bases and J 2 bases, with 12 bases left between them. Together with reference TRBV5-4 and TRBJ1-4, the CDR3 gives the full variable domain: ETGVTQSPTHLIKTRGQQVTLRCSSQSGHNTVSWYQQALGQGPQFIFQYYREEENGRGNFPPRFSGLQFPNYSSELNVNALELDDSALYLCASHRGGTNEKLFFGSGTQLSVL.

The chain couples TRBV2 to TRBJ2-7; the D is unclear. CDR3 length: 13 amino acids. Trimming shortened V by 7 bases and J by 5 bases, and 15 bases separated the two germline ends. The germline V gene encodes CDR1 SNHLY and CDR2 FYNNEI. Here the CDR3 DNA reads TGTGCCAGCAATGGTGGGTTCCTCGACGAGCAGTACTTC. It codes for CASNGGFLDEQYF.

This clone has just a few counts. The V gene is TRBV10-3, the J gene TRBJ2-2; unclear D gene. Germline lookup yields CDR1 ENHRY and CDR2 SYGVKD. The CDR3 length is 14 residues. V gave up 4 bases and J gave up 3 bases, with 9 bases separating them. The chain's CDR3 is CAISGAADTGELFF. The DNA of the CDR3 is TGTGCCATCAGTGGCGCCGCGGACACCGGGGAGCTGTTTTTT.

This clone is a singleton in its sample. This sequence joins TRBV25-1 and TRBJ2-7, with TRBD2 matching over 10 bases. Trimming took 6 bases from V and 0 from J; bases not matched to a gene: 5. The CDR3 contains 15 residues. CDR1 is MGHDK, CDR2 SYGVNS, per germline. The CDR3 protein is CASRGLAQSSYEQYF. The CDR3 DNA sequence: TGTGCCAGCAGGGGACTAGCGCAGAGCTCCTACGAGCAGTACTTC.

The chain carries TRBV5-1 and TRBJ1-4; D call uncertain. Trimming shortened V by 0 bases and J by 0 bases, and 12 bases separated the two germline ends. Germline V gene lookup returns CDR1 SGHRS and CDR2 YFSETQ. The CDR3 runs 17 residues. The CDR3 DNA is TGCGCCAGCAGCTTGGAGGGAACCCCTGCAACTAATGAAAAACTGTTTTTT. It translates to CASSLEGTPATNEKLFF.

This sequence joins TRBV4-2 and TRBJ1-1, with a tentative D call TRBD1 (5 bases). The CDR3 covers 14 residues. Germline loops: CDR1 LGHNA, CDR2 YNFKEQ. V was cut by 4 bases and J by 1 base, with 10 bases left in between. CDR3 loop: CASSRGTENTEAFF. As DNA, the CDR3 is TGTGCCAGCAGCCGAGGGACTGAGAACACTGAAGCTTTCTTT.

The V call is TRBV27, the J call TRBJ1-2, with D tentatively TRBD1 (6 bases). Trimming stripped 10 bases from V and 6 bases from J, with 15 bases between. Germline V gene lookup returns CDR1 MNHEY and CDR2 SMNVEV (reference sequence). CDR3 length equals 12 residues. CDR3 coding DNA: TGTGCCACCCAGACAGGAGCGAATGGCTACACCTTC. Its protein is CATQTGANGYTF.

The DNA for the CDR3 is TGTGCCAGTTCTAGCGGCTCCTACAATGAGCAGTTCTTC. Encoded protein: CASSSGSYNEQFF. The chain uses TRBV19 and TRBJ2-1; 7 bases match TRBD2. Germline loops: CDR1 LNHDA, CDR2 SQIVND (reference sequence). J gave up 0 bases and V 8 bases, and 1 base lay outside the gene matches. The CDR3 has 13 amino acids.

CDR3 nucleotide sequence: TGTGCCAGCAGTCTGAGAGGGACCTACACCGGGGAGCTGTTTTTT. Protein: CASSLRGTYTGELFF. V gene TRBV3-1 (or the pseudogene TRBV3-2) combines with J gene TRBJ2-2; the D gene could be TRBD1 or TRBD2 (5 bases each). CDR1 and CDR2 from the germline V gene are LGHDT and YNNKEL (reference sequence). The CDR3 is 15 residues long. V shed 6 bases and J shed 3 bases, with 14 bases lying between them.

The rearrangement uses TRBV6-1 and TRBJ1-6, with D perhaps TRBD1 (5 bases). The V gene lost 0 bases and the J gene lost 6 bases, with 6 bases spanning the gap. The CDR3 is 14 amino acids. CDR1 and CDR2 from the germline V gene are MNHNS and SASEGT. The CDR3 DNA sequence: TGTGCCAGCAGTGAAGCGGGGGTTAATTCACCCCTCCACTTT. This gives the protein CASSEAGVNSPLHF.

The CDR3 bases are TGTGCCAGTACCTTTACCCGGGGCAACACTGAAGCTTTCTTT. Translating gives CASTFTRGNTEAFF. This chain uses TRBV19 with TRBJ1-1; TRBD1 is a possible D gene (5 bases). The length of the CDR3 is 14 residues. Deletions cut 7 bases from V and 2 bases from J, with 14 bases between. The germline gives CDR1 LNHDA, CDR2 SQIVND (reference sequence).

V usage is TRBV2 and J usage is TRBJ1-2; 7 bases map to TRBD1. The CDR3 runs 13 residues. With 5 bases clipped from V and 3 bases from J, the junction kept 3 bases outside the gene matches. Germline V gene data show CDR1 as SNHLY and CDR2 as FYNNEI. CDR3 sequence: CASSRGTDYGYTF. The CDR3 nucleotides read TGTGCCAGCAGTCGTGGGACAGACTATGGCTACACCTTC.

This chain uses TRBV30 with TRBJ2-7; D unresolved. The CDR3 is 11 amino acids. CDR1 and CDR2 from the germline V gene are GTSNPN and SVGIG (reference sequence). Trimming cost V 0 bases and J 11 bases, with 11 bases left between them. This CDR3 is CAWSVGSREYF. CDR3 DNA sequence: TGTGCCTGGAGTGTAGGGTCTAGGGAGTACTTC.

The rearrangement uses TRBV28 and TRBJ2-5; tentatively, D is TRBD1 (6 bases). The germline V gene has CDR1 MDHEN and CDR2 SYDVKM. This CDR3 contains 14 residues. V was cut by 5 bases and J by 5 bases, with 15 bases left in between. The CDR3 loop is CASSLRARGETQYF. CDR3 coding DNA: TGTGCCAGCAGTCTAAGGGCTAGGGGGGAGACCCAGTACTTC.

The chain employs TRBV29-1 and TRBJ1-4; maybe TRBD1 (5 bases). Trimming stripped 7 bases from V and 0 bases from J, with 21 bases between. Germline CDR1 is SQVTM and CDR2 is ANQGSEA. This CDR3 contains 17 residues. CDR3 loop: CSGRAGIGEATNEKLFF. The CDR3 DNA follows: TGCAGCGGTCGAGCTGGGATAGGGGAGGCAACTAATGAAAAACTGTTTTTT.

The V and J genes are TRBV2 and TRBJ1-1; TRBD1 matches 7 bases. CDR1 SNHLY and CDR2 FYNNEI come from the germline V gene. This CDR3 spans 15 amino acids. V shed 2 bases and J 3 bases; nucleotides not matched to a gene: 6. The CDR3 DNA sequence: TGTGCCAGCAGTGAATGGGCCAGGGGGGACACTGAAGCTTTCTTT. Translation: CASSEWARGDTEAFF.

The chain couples TRBV24-1 to TRBJ1-3; D is uncertain. Between the trimmed V and J ends, which lost 4 bases and 1 base, there was a span of 4 bases. Germline V lookup: CDR1 KGHDR, CDR2 SFDVKD. The CDR3 has 13 amino acids. CDR3 coding DNA: TGTGCCACCAGTGAACCGTCTGGAAACACCATATATTTT. Its translation: CATSEPSGNTIYF.

This chain uses TRBV11-2 with TRBJ2-5, with D hard to call. Trimming removed 1 base at V and 5 bases at J, with 8 bases between. Germline CDR1 SGHAT, CDR2 FQNNGV. The CDR3 loop spans 13 amino acids. CDR3 in amino acids: CASSLGVGETQYF. DNA for the CDR3: TGTGCCAGCAGCTTAGGAGTAGGCGAGACCCAGTACTTC.

This clone was counted many times. This chain links TRBV6-5 with TRBJ2-1; 7 nucleotides align to TRBD2. The length of the CDR3 is 15 residues. With V trimmed by 2 bases and J by 7 bases, 8 bases remained unmatched. Germline V CDR1 and CDR2: MNHEY, SVGAGI. The CDR3 reads CASSYRGEGGNEQFF. As DNA, the CDR3 is TGTGCCAGCAGTTACCGTGGGGAGGGAGGGAATGAGCAGTTCTTC.

This chain joins TRBV7-9 and TRBJ1-1; a possible D gene is TRBD1 (6 bases). The CDR3 has 14 amino acids. The germline gives CDR1 SEHNR, CDR2 FQNEAQ (reference sequence). The ends were cut back, 5 bases at V and 7 bases at J, with 17 bases in the middle. CDR3 bases: TGTGCCAGCAGCAGACCCGAGGGAGGGGGTGAAGCTTTCTTT. It translates to CASSRPEGGGEAFF.

This sequence joins TRBV29-1 and TRBJ1-2; tentative D call: TRBD1 (6 bases). Trimming took off 6 bases at V and 8 bases at J, with 19 bases between the two ends. Germline V gene data show CDR1 as SQVTM and CDR2 as ANQGSEA. This CDR3 comprises 13 residues. The CDR3 protein is CSVLSGDISGYTF. The DNA for the CDR3 is TGCAGCGTCCTTTCTGGGGACATAAGCGGCTACACCTTC.

The genes are TRBV11-2 and TRBJ1-2; no firm D call. V lost 5 bases, J lost 3 bases, and 19 bases lay in between. Germline lookup yields CDR1 SGHAT and CDR2 FQNNGV. This CDR3 contains 16 residues. The CDR3 DNA reads as TGTGCCAGCAGCACGTTGCGGGCGGAGAGGGACTATGGCTACACCTTC. It encodes CASSTLRAERDYGYTF. The whole variable domain, filled in from reference TRBV11-2 and TRBJ1-2, reads EAGVAQSPRYKIIEKRQSVAFWCNPISGHATLYWYQQILGQGPKLLIQFQNNGVVDDSQLPKDRFSAERLKGVDSTLKIQPAKLEDSAVYLCASSTLRAERDYGYTFGSGTRLTVV.

The chain links TRBV27 to TRBJ1-2, with 12 bases matching TRBD1. Germline lookup yields CDR1 MNHEY and CDR2 SMNVEV (reference sequence). V shed 6 bases and J 3 bases; nucleotides not matched to a gene: 14. The CDR3 is made up of 18 amino acids. CDR3 sequence: CASSLKGTGGSMDYGYTF. The CDR3 DNA reads TGTGCCAGCAGCCTAAAAGGGACAGGGGGCTCTATGGACTATGGCTACACCTTC.

The rearrangement joins TRBV19 to TRBJ1-1; TRBD1 is a possible D gene (6 bases). The CDR3 is made up of 14 amino acids. Deletions cut 8 bases from V and 3 bases from J, with 16 bases between. Looked up from germline, CDR1 is LNHDA and CDR2 is SQIVND (reference sequence). DNA for the CDR3: TGTGCCAGTTTACGGGGGCGGGAGGACACTGAAGCTTTCTTT. Its protein product is CASLRGREDTEAFF.